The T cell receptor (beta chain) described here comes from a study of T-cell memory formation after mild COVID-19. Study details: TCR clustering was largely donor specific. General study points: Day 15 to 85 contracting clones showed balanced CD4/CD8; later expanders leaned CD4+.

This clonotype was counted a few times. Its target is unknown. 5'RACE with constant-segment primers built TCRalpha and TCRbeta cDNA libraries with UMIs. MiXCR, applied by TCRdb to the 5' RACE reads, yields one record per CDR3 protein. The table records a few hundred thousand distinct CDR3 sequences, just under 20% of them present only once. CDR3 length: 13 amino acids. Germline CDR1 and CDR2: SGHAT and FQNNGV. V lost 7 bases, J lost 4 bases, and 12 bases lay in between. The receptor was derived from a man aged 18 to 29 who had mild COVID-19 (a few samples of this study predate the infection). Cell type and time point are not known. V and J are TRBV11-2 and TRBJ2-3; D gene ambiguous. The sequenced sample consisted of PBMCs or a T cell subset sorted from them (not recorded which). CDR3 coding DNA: TGTGCCAGCAAGGATAGGCGAGCAGATACGCAGTATTTT. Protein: CASKDRRADTQYF.